Given below is one T cell receptor beta chain in context. Its antigen is not identified. This sample was taken from a study of sequential checkpoint blockade in melanoma. About the research overall: After both sequences, patients received maintenance nivolumab.

Points from the study as a whole: In arm A, pretreatment tumor clonality was associated with response.

Treatment in this sample: randomized to nivolumab then ipilimumab (arm A) or the reverse (arm B). Produced via immunoSEQ multiplex PCR; TCRdb's table is partial and in-frame only. This table holds some 40,000 clones, 32% found once. This receptor was identified in a human donor with melanoma. The specimen comprised tumor tissue (inferred from file names), sampled from a patient given nivolumab and ipilimumab in sequence.

The CDR3 DNA is TGTGCCTGGGGGAGAGCGGGACCCTACGAGCAGTACTTC. This translates into CAWGRAGPYEQYF. This sequence joins TRBV30 and TRBJ2-7; TRBD2 agrees at 7 bases. This CDR3 spans 13 amino acids. The J segment lost 2 bases and the V segment lost 5 bases, leaving 6 bases of the junction unmatched. The germline V gene encodes CDR1 GTSNPN and CDR2 SVGIG (reference sequence).